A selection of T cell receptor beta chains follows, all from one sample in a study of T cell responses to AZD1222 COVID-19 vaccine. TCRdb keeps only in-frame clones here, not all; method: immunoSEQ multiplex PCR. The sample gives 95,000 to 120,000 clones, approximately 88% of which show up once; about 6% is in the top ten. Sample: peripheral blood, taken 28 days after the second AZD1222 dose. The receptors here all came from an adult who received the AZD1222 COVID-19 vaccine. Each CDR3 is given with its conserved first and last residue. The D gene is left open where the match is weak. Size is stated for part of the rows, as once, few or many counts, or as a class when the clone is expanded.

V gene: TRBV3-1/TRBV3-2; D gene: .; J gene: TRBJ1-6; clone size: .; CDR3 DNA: TGTGCCAGCAGCCCTCGGGGGGACGCTAATTCACCCCTCCACTTT; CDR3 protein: CASSPRGDANSPLHF
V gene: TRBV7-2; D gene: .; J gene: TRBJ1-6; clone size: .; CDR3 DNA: TGTGCCAGCAGCCCCTATAATTCACCCCTCCACTTT; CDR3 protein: CASSPYNSPLHF
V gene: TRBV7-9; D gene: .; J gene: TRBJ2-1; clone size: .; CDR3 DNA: TGTGCCAGCAGCTTCACAGGGACCATCAATGAGCAGTTCTTC; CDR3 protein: CASSFTGTINEQFF
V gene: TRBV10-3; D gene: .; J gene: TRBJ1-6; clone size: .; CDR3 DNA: TGTGCCATCAGTATAGGGCCCCAAAATTCACCCCTCCACTTT; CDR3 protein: CAISIGPQNSPLHF
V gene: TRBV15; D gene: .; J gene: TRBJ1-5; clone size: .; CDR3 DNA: TGTGCCACCAGCAGAGCCCCGGGGGCTCCCCAGCATTTT; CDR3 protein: CATSRAPGAPQHF
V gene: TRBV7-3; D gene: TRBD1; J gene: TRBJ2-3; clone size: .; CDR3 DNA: TGTGCCAGCAGCTTAGGGGACAGGGCTAGCACAGATACGCAGTATTTT; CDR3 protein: CASSLGDRASTDTQYF
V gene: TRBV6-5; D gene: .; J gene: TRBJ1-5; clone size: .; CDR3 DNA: TGTGCCAGCAGAAGCGTCGGGGGCGGCAATCAGCCCCAGCATTTT; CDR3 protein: CASRSVGGGNQPQHF
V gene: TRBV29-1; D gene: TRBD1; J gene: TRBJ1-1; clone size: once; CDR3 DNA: TGCAGCGTCGCTAAGGACAGGGTCGGGAACACTGAAGCTTTCTTT; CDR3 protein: CSVAKDRVGNTEAFF
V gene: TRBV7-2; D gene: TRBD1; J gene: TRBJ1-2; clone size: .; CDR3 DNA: TGTGCCAGCAGCTCATATACAGGGGGCGCATATGGCTACACCTTC; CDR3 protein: CASSSYTGGAYGYTF
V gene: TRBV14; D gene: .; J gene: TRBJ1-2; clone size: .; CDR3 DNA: TGTGCCAGCAGCCAAATGCCCTGGCAGGGGAGGGACTATGGCTACACCTTC; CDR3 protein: CASSQMPWQGRDYGYTF
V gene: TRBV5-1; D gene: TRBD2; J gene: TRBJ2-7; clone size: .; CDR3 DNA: TGCGCCAGCGGCCATCGGGAGGGGCTGAAACGCTACGAGCAGTACTTC; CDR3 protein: CASGHREGLKRYEQYF